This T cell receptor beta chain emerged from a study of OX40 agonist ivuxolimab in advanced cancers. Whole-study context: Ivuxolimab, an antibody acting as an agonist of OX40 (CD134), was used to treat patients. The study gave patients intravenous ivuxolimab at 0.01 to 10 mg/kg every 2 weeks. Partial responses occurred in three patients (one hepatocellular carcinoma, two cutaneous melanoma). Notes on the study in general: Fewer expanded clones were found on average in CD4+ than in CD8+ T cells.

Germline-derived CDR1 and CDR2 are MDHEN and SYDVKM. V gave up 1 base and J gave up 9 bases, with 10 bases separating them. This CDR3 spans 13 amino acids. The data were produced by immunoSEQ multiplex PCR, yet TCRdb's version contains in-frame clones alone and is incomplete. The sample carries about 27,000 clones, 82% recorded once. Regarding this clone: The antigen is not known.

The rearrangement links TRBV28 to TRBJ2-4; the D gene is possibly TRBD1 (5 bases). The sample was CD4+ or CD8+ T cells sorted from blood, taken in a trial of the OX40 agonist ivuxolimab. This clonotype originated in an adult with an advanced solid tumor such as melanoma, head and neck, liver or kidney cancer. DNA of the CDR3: TGTGCCAGCAGTTTATCGGCTAGGGGCATTCAGTACTTC. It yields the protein CASSLSARGIQYF.